The rows below give T cell receptor beta chains drawn from one sample of a study of shared clonotypes between healthy human individuals. Clones were read by immunoSEQ multiplex PCR, and TCRdb kept only the in-frame ones, dropping some. The table lists under 2.5 million clones, 85% to 95% of them singletons. Sequencing was carried out using naive CD4+ T cells from PBMCs. Every receptor here comes from a man aged 18-30 years in good health. Some clones in this sample may be carry-over from other donors' samples. Both conserved end residues are part of each CDR3. D genes are given only for firm matches. Some rows mark clone size as missing; the rest say once, few, many or name a class of expanded clone.

J gene | clone size | CDR3 length | V gene | D gene | CDR3 DNA | CDR3 protein
TRBJ1-5 | NA | 14 | TRBV6-5 | NA | TGTGCCAGCAGCAACTCGTGGGGAAAACAGCCCCAGCATTTT | CASSNSWGKQPQHF
TRBJ2-7 | NA | 13 | TRBV19 | TRBD2 | TGTGCCAGTAGCGGGAGGGCCTTTTTCGAGCAGTACTTC | CASSGRAFFEQYF
TRBJ2-2 | NA | 21 | TRBV7-4 | NA | TGTGCCAGCAGCTTAGCGGACCGGCGTAAGTATCGTCAGCTGAACACCGGGGAGCTGTTTTTT | CASSLADRRKYRQLNTGELFF
TRBJ2-7 | once | 15 | TRBV5-1 | NA | TGCGCCAGCAGCCCGGGGGCTAGCACCCCCTACGAGCAGTACTTC | CASSPGASTPYEQYF
TRBJ2-5 | NA | 14 | TRBV28 | NA | TGTGCCAGCAGTTTTGCCGGGAGAGGAGAGACCCAGTACTTC | CASSFAGRGETQYF
TRBJ2-7 | NA | 15 | TRBV5-1 | TRBD1 | TGCGCCAGCAGCTCCCTTATGCAGGGGGCATCCGAGCAGTACTTC | CASSSLMQGASEQYF
TRBJ1-2 | NA | 14 | TRBV18 | TRBD1 | TGTGCCAGCTCAACCGGGACAGGGGGTCTTGGCTACACCTTC | CASSTGTGGLGYTF
TRBJ1-1 | NA | 13 | TRBV5-1 | NA | TGCGCCAGCAGCTTGGGAACGGGCACTGAAGCTTTCTTT | CASSLGTGTEAFF
TRBJ1-2 | NA | 15 | TRBV5-4 | NA | TGTGCCAGCAGCGCCTTTACCCTCCGTGACTATGGCTACACCTTC | CASSAFTLRDYGYTF
TRBJ2-5 | NA | 13 | TRBV9 | NA | TGTGCCAGCAGGGGGGGCGGAGAAGAGACCCAGTACTTC | CASRGGGEETQYF
TRBJ2-1 | NA | 11 | TRBV20-1 | NA | TGCAGTCCAAGCGGGCCGGATGAGCAGTTCTTC | CSPSGPDEQFF
TRBJ1-4 | NA | 15 | TRBV5-6 | TRBD1 | TGTGCCAGCAGACGAACAGGGGCCTCCAATGAAAAACTGTTTTTT | CASRRTGASNEKLFF
TRBJ2-6 | NA | 14 | TRBV10-3 | NA | TGTGCCATCATGGGGTATCGTGGGGCCAACGTCCTGACTTTC | CAIMGYRGANVLTF
TRBJ1-2 | once | 14 | TRBV13 | TRBD1 | TGTGCCAGCAGTTTACCGGACAGGGGTGGAGGCTACACCTTC | CASSLPDRGGGYTF
TRBJ2-7 | once | 12 | TRBV2 | NA | TGTGCCAGCAGTGAGCAGACTTACGAGCAGTACTTC | CASSEQTYEQYF
TRBJ2-2 | NA | 16 | TRBV9 | NA | TGTGCCAGCAGCGTGCAGGGGCACAAGAACACCGGGGAGCTGTTTTTT | CASSVQGHKNTGELFF
TRBJ1-5 | once | 15 | TRBV6-5 | NA | TGTGCCAGCAGTTACTCGACGGACCTCAATCAGCCCCAGCATTTT | CASSYSTDLNQPQHF
TRBJ1-1 | NA | 14 | TRBV19 | NA | TGTGCCAGTAGGACCAAAGACAGGAACACTGAAGCTTTCTTT | CASRTKDRNTEAFF
TRBJ2-7 | NA | 20 | TRBV27 | NA | TGTGCCAGCAGTTTAGAAGGAAGGGGGGCTGGCGCTGGGCGTACCTACGAGCAGTACTTC | CASSLEGRGAGAGRTYEQYF
TRBJ1-2 | NA | 14 | TRBV28 | NA | TGTGCCAGCAGTTTAAACAGGGACGTCGATGGCTACACCTTC | CASSLNRDVDGYTF
TRBJ1-2 | NA | 15 | TRBV28 | TRBD1 | TGTGCCAGCAGTTTAGCAGGGGGCGGACTCGGTGGCTACACCTTC | CASSLAGGGLGGYTF
TRBJ2-1 | NA | 16 | TRBV7-2 | TRBD2 | TGTGCCAGCAGCCCGGGACTAGCGGGAGTATACAATGAGCAGTTCTTC | CASSPGLAGVYNEQFF
TRBJ2-1 | NA | 13 | TRBV6-5 | NA | TGTGCCAGCAGTTATACTAACTACAATGAGCAGTTCTTC | CASSYTNYNEQFF
TRBJ2-5 | NA | 15 | TRBV4-1 | NA | TGCGCCAGCAGCCAAGACGGCCAGGTGGGTGAGACCCAGTACTTC | CASSQDGQVGETQYF
TRBJ2-2 | NA | 13 | TRBV14 | NA | TGTGCCAGCAGGCTTACAGGGTCCGGGGAGCTGTTTTTT | CASRLTGSGELFF
TRBJ1-2 | NA | 13 | TRBV6-6 | NA | TGTGCCAGCAGTTGGACGGAGTACTATGGCTACACCTTC | CASSWTEYYGYTF
TRBJ2-5 | NA | 14 | TRBV9 | NA | TGTGCCAGCAGCGTAGGGCTAGTAGAAGAGACCCAGTACTTC | CASSVGLVEETQYF
TRBJ2-1 | NA | 16 | TRBV7-3 | TRBD2 | TGTGCCAGCAGCCCTCTAGCGGGAGGGTCCTACAATGAGCAGTTCTTC | CASSPLAGGSYNEQFF
TRBJ1-5 | NA | 15 | TRBV27 | TRBD1 | TGTGCCAGCAGTTCGGGACAGGGTAGGGGTCAGCCCCAGCATTTT | CASSSGQGRGQPQHF
TRBJ2-6 | NA | 14 | TRBV7-3 | NA | TGTGCCAGCAGCTTACCCTCTGGGGCCAACGTCCTGACTTTC | CASSLPSGANVLTF
TRBJ2-6 | NA | 15 | TRBV5-4 | NA | TGTGCCAGCAGGATTCCCTGGGGGGTTTCCAGCGTCCTGACTTTC | CASRIPWGVSSVLTF